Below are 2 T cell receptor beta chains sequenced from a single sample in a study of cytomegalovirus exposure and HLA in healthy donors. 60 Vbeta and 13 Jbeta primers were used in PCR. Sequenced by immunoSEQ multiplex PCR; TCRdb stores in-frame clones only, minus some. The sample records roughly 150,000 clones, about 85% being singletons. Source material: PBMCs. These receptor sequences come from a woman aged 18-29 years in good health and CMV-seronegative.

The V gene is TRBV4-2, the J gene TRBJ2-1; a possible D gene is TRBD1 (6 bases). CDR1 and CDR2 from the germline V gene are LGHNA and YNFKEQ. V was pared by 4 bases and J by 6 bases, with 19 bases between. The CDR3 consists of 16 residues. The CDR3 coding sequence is TGTGCCAGCAGCCGGACCACGGGGCTAGGGGGCAATGAGCAGTTCTTC. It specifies CASSRTTGLGGNEQFF.

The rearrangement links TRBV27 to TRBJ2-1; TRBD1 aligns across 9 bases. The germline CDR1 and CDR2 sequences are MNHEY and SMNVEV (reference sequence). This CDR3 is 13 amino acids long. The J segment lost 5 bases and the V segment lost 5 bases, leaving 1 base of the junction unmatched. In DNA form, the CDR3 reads TGTGCCAGCAGTCGGACAGGGGACAATGAGCAGTTCTTC. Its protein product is CASSRTGDNEQFF.